The source of this TCR beta chain is a study of blood T cells in healthy people across ages. For the second PCR, which ran for 7 to 11 cycles, a sample-barcoded 5' primer and a J-beta primer mix were used. TCRdb called the 5' RACE reads again in MiXCR, with one record for every CDR3 protein. The sample shows approximately 810,000 distinct CDR3 sequences, roughly 26% of them seen only once. This clonotype has a count of ten or more. The CDR3 has 17 amino acids. The V end was cut by 0 bases, the J end by 7 bases, with 22 bases between. Germline-derived CDR1 and CDR2 are LNHNV and YYDKDF (reference sequence).

The sequenced sample consisted of blood. The chain uses TRBV15 and TRBJ2-7; the D is unclear. The TCR comes from a woman of 80 years or more in good health. The CDR3 nucleotides read TGTGCCACCAGCAGAGATGCGGCGGTGCTCTCCCCGGAGGAGCAGTACTTC. Amino acids: CATSRDAAVLSPEEQYF.